A single TCR beta chain is shown here with its context. Its antigen remains unknown. Profiling relied on immunoSEQ multiplex PCR, and the TCRdb table lists in-frame clones only, not all of them. The data contain under 100,000 clones, over 85% of them seen just once; the ten biggest clones take up around 0.69%. The validation cohort, a group of 130 or so subjects, included the donors and was separate from the approximately 700-subject first cohort. These data originate in a study of cytomegalovirus exposure and HLA in healthy donors. Study-wide points: One later analysis, an examination of the 100 to 150 validation repertoires, found that first-cohort TCR clusters tended to co-occur in them. Whilst most TCR sequences proved rare, a subset of public TCRs occurred across many donors. There were three CMV-associated chains whose specificity for CMV antigens was confirmed in vitro.

This clonotype was obtained from a woman younger than 30 in good health and CMV-seronegative. Sequencing was performed on PBMCs.

CDR3 bases: TGCGCCAGCAGCTTTCTAGCGGAGAACACCGGGGAGCTGTTTTTT. Protein product: CASSFLAENTGELFF. The V call is TRBV5-1, the J call TRBJ2-2; 7 nucleotides line up with TRBD2. CDR1 is SGHRS and CDR2 is YFSETQ in the germline V gene. This CDR3 is 15 amino acids long. V lost 2 bases, J lost 1 base, and 2 bases stayed unmatched.